This T cell receptor (beta chain) stems from a study of T cell responses to AZD1222 COVID-19 vaccine. Across the study: Researchers grouped second doses given at about 4 or about 12 weeks into one pool.

Assay used: immunoSEQ multiplex PCR; TCRdb lists only in-frame clones, some missing. The table records around 120,000 clones, over 75% of them present only once. General study points: The donors showed a predominance of white British ancestry and of females, with possible underestimation of clonal diversity. Spike-specific TCR breadth and depth grew following two AZD1222 doses. None of the repertoires were sampled until the peak T cell response had passed.

This clone has a single count. The antigen is undetermined. This specimen consisted of peripheral blood, obtained on day 0 of AZD1222 vaccination. The TCR was taken from an adult in good health.

CDR3 region: CASPLSSYNEQFF. CDR3 bases: TGTGCCTCTCCACTAAGCTCCTACAATGAGCAGTTCTTC. The J gene is TRBJ2-1, the V gene TRBV30; no clear D. The CDR3 is made up of 13 amino acids. Germline V lookup: CDR1 GTSNPN, CDR2 SVGIG (reference sequence). V lost 7 bases and J lost 0, with 10 bases in between.